Listed here are 7 T cell receptor beta chains from one sample, sequenced in a study of T cells in Graves' hyperthyroidism and ophthalmopathy. Researchers amplified the TCR beta CDR3 regions from RNA transcripts. A first-round RT-PCR of the TCR CDR3 used the HTBI primer set. TCRdb independently ran MiXCR on the multiplex PCR reads; one entry per CDR3 protein. The table includes more than 75,000 distinct CDR3 sequences, roughly 49% detected once. Sequencing was done on a sample of blood. The source of these receptors is a woman aged 40-49 years with Graves' hyperthyroidism.

The rearrangement links TRBV2 to TRBJ1-1; TRBD1 matches 9 bases. J gave up 4 bases and V 7 bases, and 7 bases lay outside the gene matches. CDR1 is SNHLY, CDR2 FYNNEI, per germline. CDR3 size: 14 residues. The CDR3 DNA reads TGTGCCAGCAAGACCGGGACAGGGTTCACTGAAGCTTTCTTT. Protein sequence: CASKTGTGFTEAFF.

Note on this clonotype: Lacking the conserved final phenylalanine or tryptophan, this CDR3 likely reflects a read error. The V gene is TRBV20-1, the J gene TRBJ1-2; the D gene is possibly TRBD1 (5 bases). The CDR3 covers 12 residues. The V and J ends lost 6 bases and 2 bases respectively, with 10 bases between them. CDR1 and CDR2 from the germline V gene are DFQATT and SNEGSKA (reference sequence). In DNA form, the CDR3 reads TGCAGTGCCCAAAAGGGGAACTATGGCTACACCATC. Translated: CSAQKGNYGYTI.

The chain joins TRBV7-9 to TRBJ1-5, with D tentatively TRBD1 (5 bases). Per germline, CDR1 SEHNR and CDR2 FQNEAQ (reference sequence). The CDR3 sequence is 13 residues long. The ends were cut back, 11 bases at V and 9 bases at J, with 20 bases in the middle. CDR3 protein: CAWSEGHRRPQHF. CDR3 DNA sequence: TGTGCCTGGAGCGAGGGGCACCGACGGCCCCAGCATTTT.

This clonotype was counted once. The chain carries TRBV2 and TRBJ1-5, with TRBD1 matching 7 bases. After removal of 3 bases from V and 13 bases from J, the junction contained 9 bases not matched to a gene. The CDR3 runs to 13 residues. In germline, CDR1 is SNHLY, CDR2 FYNNEI. DNA of the CDR3: TGTGCCAGCAGTGAGGGAGGGGGCGAGAATCAGCATTTT. Encoded protein: CASSEGGGENQHF. The full variable domain, rest sourced from reference TRBV2 and TRBJ1-5, is EPEVTQTPSHQVTQMGQEVILRCVPISNHLYFYWYRQILGQKVEFLVSFYNNEISEKSEIFDDQFSVERPDGSNFTLKIRSTKLEDSAMYFCASSEGGGENQHFGDGTRLSIL.

As for this clonotype: This may arise from a read error, as a much more abundant clone is one base away. No conserved phenylalanine or tryptophan is present at the end of the CDR3, so a read error is the likely explanation. The chain carries TRBV5-1 and TRBJ2-7; the match to TRBD1 covers 7 bases. CDR1 is SGHRS, CDR2 YFSETQ, per germline. There are 12 residues in the CDR3. V lost 4 bases and J lost 6; bases outside the gene matches: 4. CDR3 residues: CASSQQGFEQYL. DNA of the CDR3: TGCGCCAGCAGCCAACAGGGGTTCGAGCAGTACCTC.

This clonotype was counted once. The chain couples TRBV2 to TRBJ2-5; D unclear. V gave up 8 bases and J gave up 7 bases, with 11 bases separating them. Germline V lookup: CDR1 SNHLY, CDR2 FYNNEI. This CDR3 contains 11 residues. The CDR3 DNA reads TGTGCCAGCGTTACAGTGGTGACCCAGTACTTC. It encodes CASVTVVTQYF. The variable domain in full, completed from reference TRBV2 and TRBJ2-5, reads EPEVTQTPSHQVTQMGQEVILRCVPISNHLYFYWYRQILGQKVEFLVSFYNNEISEKSEIFDDQFSVERPDGSNFTLKIRSTKLEDSAMYFCASVTVVTQYFGPGTRLLVL.

This clonotype was counted between two and nine times. The rearrangement joins TRBV15 to TRBJ2-7, with 8 bases matching TRBD2. The CDR3 consists of 13 residues. The trim removed 4 bases at V and 5 bases at J, leaving 4 bases unmatched. Germline V lookup: CDR1 LNHNV, CDR2 YYDKDF (reference sequence). The CDR3 region is CATSNGGADEQYF. The CDR3 bases are TGTGCCACCAGCAACGGGGGGGCGGACGAGCAGTACTTC.